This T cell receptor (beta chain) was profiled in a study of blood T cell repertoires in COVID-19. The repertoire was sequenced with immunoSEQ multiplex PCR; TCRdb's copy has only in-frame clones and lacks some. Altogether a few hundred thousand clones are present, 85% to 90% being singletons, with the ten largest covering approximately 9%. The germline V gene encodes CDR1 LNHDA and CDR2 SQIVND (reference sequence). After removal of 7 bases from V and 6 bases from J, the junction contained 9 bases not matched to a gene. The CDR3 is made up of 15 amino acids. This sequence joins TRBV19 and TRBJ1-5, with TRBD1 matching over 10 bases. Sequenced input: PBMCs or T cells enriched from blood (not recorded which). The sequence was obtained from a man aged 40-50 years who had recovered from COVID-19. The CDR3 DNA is TGTGCCAGTACCCCCCGGACAGGGGGGATTCAGCCCCAGCATTTT. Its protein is CASTPRTGGIQPQHF.